Listed here is a single TCR beta chain. As yet, its antigen is unknown. The record originates from a study of type 1 regulatory T cells. V lost 6 bases, J lost 5 bases, and 9 bases stayed unmatched. Germline V gives CDR1 SGHRS, CDR2 YFSETQ. This CDR3 is built from 15 residues. One entry per CDR3 protein, called by TCRdb with MiXCR from the reads. Among about 62,000 distinct CDR3 sequences, 62% were seen once, and the ten largest hold roughly 1.9%. The receptor was derived from a human donor in good health. The rearrangement links TRBV5-1 to TRBJ2-1, with TRBD2 identical over 9 bases. The specimen sequenced was cultured non-Tr1 T cells, either the whole culture or a sorted T cell fraction (not recorded which). The CDR3 reads CASTPTSGFNNEQFF. CDR3 DNA: TGCGCCAGCACGCCGACTAGCGGATTTAACAATGAGCAGTTCTTC.